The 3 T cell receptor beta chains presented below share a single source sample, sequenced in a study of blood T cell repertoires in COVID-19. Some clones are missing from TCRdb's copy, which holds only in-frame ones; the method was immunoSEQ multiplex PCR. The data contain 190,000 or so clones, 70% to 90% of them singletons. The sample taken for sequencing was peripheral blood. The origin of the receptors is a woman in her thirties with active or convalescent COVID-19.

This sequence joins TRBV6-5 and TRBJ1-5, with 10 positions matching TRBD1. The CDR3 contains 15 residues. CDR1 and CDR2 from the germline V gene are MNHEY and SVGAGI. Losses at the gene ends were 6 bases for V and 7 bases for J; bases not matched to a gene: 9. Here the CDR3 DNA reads TGTGCCAGCAGCCTGGGACAGGGGAACGGACAGCCCCAGCATTTT. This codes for CASSLGQGNGQPQHF.

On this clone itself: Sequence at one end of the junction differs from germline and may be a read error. The CDR3 nucleotides read TGTGCTAGCAGCACGACGGACGGGACAGACGTCTTTTCAACTAATGAAAAACTGTTTTTT. This sequence encodes CASSTTDGTDVFSTNEKLFF. The rearrangement links TRBV7-7 to TRBJ1-4, with 7 bases aligning to TRBD1. The CDR3 length is 20 residues. The germline gives CDR1 SSHAT, CDR2 FNYEAQ (reference sequence).

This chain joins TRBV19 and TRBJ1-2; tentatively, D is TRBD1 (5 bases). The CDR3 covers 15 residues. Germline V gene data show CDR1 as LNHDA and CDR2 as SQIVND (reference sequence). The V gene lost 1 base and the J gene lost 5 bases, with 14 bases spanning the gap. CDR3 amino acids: CASSIAGAGGYGYTF. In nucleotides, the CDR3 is TGTGCCAGTAGTATAGCCGGGGCCGGGGGGTATGGCTACACCTTC.